The 32 T cell receptor beta chains listed next were all sequenced from one sample in a study of T cell repertoires in cytomegalovirus infection. Each CDR3 protein gets one entry after TCRdb re-called the reads with MiXCR. The sample has more than 650,000 distinct CDR3 sequences, roughly a third seen once. The sequencing sample was made of PBMCs. These receptors all come from a human donor in good health (CMV status not recorded). Some clones in this sample may be carry-over from other donors' samples.

This clonotype was seen a handful of times. This chain links TRBV27 with TRBJ1-2; D may be TRBD1 (5 bases). Germline V gene data show CDR1 as MNHEY and CDR2 as SMNVEV (reference sequence). Trimming pared 3 bases from V and 3 bases from J, leaving 11 bases between. The CDR3 is made up of 14 amino acids. The CDR3 nucleotides read TGTGCCAGCAGTTTGTGGGTAGGGGACTATGGCTACACCTTC. This codes for CASSLWVGDYGYTF.

The chain recombines TRBV20-1 with TRBJ1-5, with 10 bases matching TRBD1. This CDR3 region has 15 residues. The trim removed 3 bases at V and 6 bases at J, leaving 8 bases unmatched. In germline, CDR1 is DFQATT, CDR2 SNEGSKA (reference sequence). CDR3 nucleotide sequence: TGCAGTGCTAGGGTAGGGACAGGGGTCACTCAGCCCCAGCATTTT. Translating it yields CSARVGTGVTQPQHF.

The chain carries TRBV19 and TRBJ1-5, with D unresolved. V gave up 6 bases and J gave up 0 bases, with 12 bases separating them. Germline lookup yields CDR1 LNHDA and CDR2 SQIVND (reference sequence). The CDR3 has 15 residues. CDR3 DNA sequence: TGTGCCAGTAGACCTCGCCGCCTTAGCAATCAGCCCCAGCATTTT. It specifies CASRPRRLSNQPQHF.

This clonotype was observed many times. This chain connects TRBV27 to TRBJ2-1; TRBD2 matches at 14 bases. V dropped 4 bases and J dropped 10; count of bases not matched to a gene: 9. Germline V gives CDR1 MNHEY, CDR2 SMNVEV (reference sequence). The CDR3 runs to 16 residues. The CDR3 region is CASSSLGGLAGVEQFF. The DNA for the CDR3 is TGTGCCAGCAGTTCCTTAGGGGGACTAGCGGGAGTGGAGCAGTTCTTC.

This clonotype turned up a few times. The chain employs TRBV11-2 and TRBJ2-5; 7 bases agree with TRBD1. Germline V gene sequence: CDR1 SGHAT, CDR2 FQNNGV. The CDR3 is 13 amino acids. With V trimmed by 5 bases and J by 6 bases, 6 bases remained unmatched. CDR3 coding DNA: TGTGCCAGCAGCCCGGGGACAGTAAAGACCCAGTACTTC. It codes for CASSPGTVKTQYF.

This clonotype was seen ten or more times. This chain links TRBV7-6 with TRBJ1-1, with TRBD1 identical over 9 bases. Germline V gene data show CDR1 as SGHVS and CDR2 as FNYEAQ. The length of the CDR3 is 14 residues. With 1 base clipped from V and 4 bases from J, the junction kept 1 base outside the gene matches. The CDR3 sequence: CASSLETGGTEAFF. CDR3 coding DNA: TGTGCCAGCAGCTTAGAGACAGGGGGCACTGAAGCTTTCTTT.

The chain links TRBV19 to TRBJ1-1; 7 bases are a match to TRBD1. The germline V gene encodes CDR1 LNHDA and CDR2 SQIVND (reference sequence). The CDR3 covers 16 residues. The trim removed 7 bases at V and 0 bases at J, leaving 11 bases unmatched. Here the CDR3 DNA reads TGTGCCAGTACCGAAACAGGGGCACTAATGAACACTGAAGCTTTCTTT. It codes for CASTETGALMNTEAFF.

The chain links TRBV2 to TRBJ1-5; weak D call: TRBD1 (5 bases). V gave up 2 bases and J gave up 2 bases, with 13 bases separating them. The CDR3 sequence is 16 residues long. Per germline, CDR1 SNHLY and CDR2 FYNNEI. CDR3 in DNA: TGTGCCAGCAGTGAACTGTGGGGCGGAGGCAATCAGCCCCAGCATTTT. Its translation is CASSELWGGGNQPQHF.

The rearrangement links TRBV4-1 to TRBJ1-4, with 8 positions matching TRBD1. The CDR3 loop spans 16 amino acids. CDR1 is MGHRA and CDR2 is YSYEKL in the germline V gene. The ends lost 1 base at V and 6 bases at J; junction bases unmatched: 7. The CDR3 sequence is CASSQVGGRGHEKLFF. The CDR3 bases are TGCGCCAGCAGCCAAGTGGGGGGCAGGGGGCATGAAAAACTGTTTTTT.

This clonotype was recorded only once. The J gene is TRBJ2-3, the V gene TRBV20-1; 9 bases match TRBD2. Germline CDR1 DFQATT, CDR2 SNEGSKA (reference sequence). There are 15 residues in the CDR3. V dropped 5 bases and J dropped 3; count of bases not matched to a gene: 9. The CDR3 nucleotides read TGCAGTGCTCAAAGCGGGGGGCTGGGAACAGATACGCAGTATTTT. As protein: CSAQSGGLGTDTQYF.

The CDR3 coding sequence is TGCAGTGCTTCGAAGACAGATCAGCCCCAGCATTTT. Encoded protein: CSASKTDQPQHF. This chain uses TRBV20-1 with TRBJ1-5, with D perhaps matching TRBD1 (5 bases). With 5 bases removed from V and 5 bases from J, the gap between germline ends came to 10 bases. The CDR3 spans 12 residues. The V gene's germline CDR1 is DFQATT and CDR2 SNEGSKA (reference sequence).

This clonotype was counted between two and nine times. This chain uses TRBV28 with TRBJ2-2; 7 bases are a match to TRBD1. The CDR3 totals 16 residues. V was clipped by 5 bases and J by 0 bases; unmatched bases: 6. The germline gives CDR1 MDHEN, CDR2 SYDVKM. In nucleotides, the CDR3 is TGTGCCAGCAGTACTCCTGACAGGGCGAACACCGGGGAGCTGTTTTTT. Translating it yields CASSTPDRANTGELFF.

This clonotype was seen only a few times. V gene TRBV28 combines with J gene TRBJ1-2; a weak D match, TRBD1 (6 bases). This CDR3 is 19 amino acids long. The ends were cut back, 4 bases at V and 2 bases at J, with 26 bases in the middle. CDR1 is MDHEN, CDR2 SYDVKM, per germline. The chain's CDR3 is CASSSFIRDTSPANYGYTF. The CDR3 nucleotides read TGTGCCAGCAGTTCGTTTATCCGGGACACCTCACCCGCAAACTATGGCTACACCTTC.

Concerning this clonotype: A read error may produce the germline difference seen at one junction end. The gene calls are TRBV6-5 and TRBJ1-3, with D hard to call. CDR3 length: 15 amino acids. Germline CDR1 MNHEY, CDR2 SVGAGI. In nucleotides, the CDR3 is TGTGCCAGCAGTCCCGACGGATTATCTGGAAACACCATATCTTTT. It yields the protein CASSPDGLSGNTISF.

This clonotype was picked up a small number of times. The chain combines TRBV7-9 with TRBJ1-3; D gene uncertain. The CDR3 runs to 16 residues. Germline V lookup: CDR1 SEHNR, CDR2 FQNEAQ (reference sequence). Deletions cut 5 bases from V and 1 base from J, with 15 bases between. The CDR3, as DNA: TGTGCCAGCAGCCCATACCTTAGAGGGTCTGGAAACACCATATATTTT. Its protein product is CASSPYLRGSGNTIYF.

This clonotype was picked up a small number of times. The chain uses TRBV2 and TRBJ2-1, with 8 bases lining up with TRBD2. Germline trimming cut 6 bases from V and 7 bases from J; bases unmatched to any gene: 8. Germline values: CDR1 SNHLY, CDR2 FYNNEI. CDR3 length equals 14 residues. The CDR3 reads CASRLLAVSNEQFF. The DNA of the CDR3 is TGTGCCAGCAGACTACTAGCGGTATCTAATGAGCAGTTCTTC.

This chain connects TRBV5-1 to TRBJ2-1, with D possibly TRBD1 on 6 matching bases. The CDR3 has 15 amino acids. V lost 0 bases and J 9 bases, leaving 16 bases between the germline ends. Germline V gene data show CDR1 as SGHRS and CDR2 as YFSETQ. CDR3 nucleotide sequence: TGCGCCAGCAGCTTGGACCAGGGGCGCACGGGTGAGCAGTTCTTC. Residues: CASSLDQGRTGEQFF.

This clonotype was seen more than once but under ten times. The gene calls are TRBV5-1 and TRBJ2-1; 12 bases fit TRBD2. J gave up 5 bases and V 2 bases, and 2 bases lay outside the gene matches. This CDR3 comprises 15 residues. Looked up from germline, CDR1 is SGHRS and CDR2 is YFSETQ. DNA of the CDR3: TGCGCCAGCAGCTTTCTAGCGGGAGGGCACAATGAGCAGTTCTTC. Amino acid sequence: CASSFLAGGHNEQFF.

This clonotype was picked up many times. The rearrangement uses TRBV28 and TRBJ2-1, with a possible D match to TRBD2 (5 bases). V lost 3 bases and J lost 2, with 11 bases in between. The CDR3 spans 15 residues. The germline V gene encodes CDR1 MDHEN and CDR2 SYDVKM. The DNA for the CDR3 is TGTGCCAGCAGTTTGTGGGGAGAAACCTACAATGAGCAGTTCTTC. Its protein product is CASSLWGETYNEQFF. Complete variable domain (other parts from reference TRBV28 and TRBJ2-1): DVKVTQSSRYLVKRTGEKVFLECVQDMDHENMFWYRQDPGLGLRLIYFSYDVKMKEKGDIPEGYSVSREKKERFSLILESASTNQTSMYLCASSLWGETYNEQFFGPGTRLTVL.

The rearrangement links TRBV28 to TRBJ2-4, with 11 bases lining up with TRBD2. The V and J ends lost 8 bases and 2 bases, in that order; junction bases with no gene match: 14. The CDR3 extends over 18 amino acids. CDR1 and CDR2 (germline): MDHEN, SYDVKM. The CDR3 loop reads CASGSGTSGTGSKNIQYF. The CDR3 DNA is TGTGCCAGCGGCTCCGGGACTAGCGGCACCGGGTCCAAAAACATTCAGTACTTC.

V is TRBV7-6 and J is TRBJ2-5; D may be TRBD1 (5 bases). The V end was cut by 0 bases, the J end by 4 bases, with 12 bases between. This CDR3 region has 15 residues. Germline V gene lookup returns CDR1 SGHVS and CDR2 FNYEAQ. Here the CDR3 DNA reads TGTGCCAGCAGCTTAGCGGGCAGGGCTTCAGAGACCCAGTACTTC. It is translated as CASSLAGRASETQYF.

On this clonotype itself: A much larger clone differs by one base, so this may be a read error. The CDR3 carries no conserved terminal phenylalanine or tryptophan, so it likely arises from a read error. This chain uses TRBV7-6 with TRBJ2-1; 10 bases are shared with TRBD2. Trimming at V came to 4 bases and at J to 5 bases, leaving 8 bases not matched to a gene. Germline V lookup: CDR1 SGHVS, CDR2 FNYEAQ. CDR3 size: 16 residues. In DNA form, the CDR3 reads TGTGCCAGCAGCTCCACACGGACTAGCGGAGACAATGAGCAGTTCTTA. Translation: CASSSTRTSGDNEQFL.

In this sample, this clonotype turned up a few times. The chain employs TRBV20-1 and TRBJ2-7; 7 nucleotides align to TRBD1. After removal of 7 bases from V and 6 bases from J, the junction contained 9 bases not matched to a gene. The CDR3 extends over 12 amino acids. CDR1 and CDR2 (germline): DFQATT, SNEGSKA (reference sequence). In DNA form, the CDR3 reads TGCAGTGTCCGGGACAGCCTTGGCGAGCAGTACTTC. Its protein is CSVRDSLGEQYF.

This chain links TRBV24-1 with TRBJ1-5, with a possible D match to TRBD1 (5 bases). Germline loops: CDR1 KGHDR, CDR2 SFDVKD. V lost 2 bases, J lost 4 bases, and 14 bases lay in between. There are 16 residues in the CDR3. The CDR3 loop is CATSDSDPWGNQPQHF. CDR3 in DNA: TGTGCCACCAGTGATTCGGACCCATGGGGGAATCAGCCCCAGCATTTT.

This clonotype turned up a few times. This chain links TRBV27 with TRBJ2-1; 14 nucleotides align to TRBD2. This CDR3 comprises 19 residues. Germline CDR1 MNHEY, CDR2 SMNVEV (reference sequence). Germline trimming cut 3 bases from V and 5 bases from J; bases unmatched to any gene: 12. The CDR3 sequence: CASSFSTPGLAGVHNEQFF. The CDR3 nucleotides read TGTGCCAGCAGTTTTTCCACCCCGGGACTAGCGGGAGTGCACAATGAGCAGTTCTTC.

The chain has TRBV28 and TRBJ2-5; D remains ambiguous. With 11 bases removed from V and 4 bases from J, the gap between germline ends came to 14 bases. The CDR3 totals 12 residues. Germline V CDR1 and CDR2: MDHEN, SYDVKM. CDR3 nucleotide sequence: TGTGCCCGGAAGTTGTGGGCAGAGACCCAGTACTTC. Protein sequence: CARKLWAETQYF.

The V and J genes are TRBV19 and TRBJ2-2, with D possibly being TRBD1 (5 bases). Per the germline V gene, CDR1 is LNHDA and CDR2 is SQIVND (reference sequence). Between the trimmed V and J ends, which lost 5 bases and 4 bases, there was a span of 8 bases. The CDR3 has 13 amino acids. CDR3 bases: TGTGCCAGTAGTTACCAGGGCACCGGGGAGCTGTTTTTT. Its protein product is CASSYQGTGELFF.

On this clonotype: A single base separates this from a much larger clone, so it may be a read error. This chain links TRBV4-1 with TRBJ1-6; possible D gene TRBD1, 5 bases. Germline V gives CDR1 MGHRA, CDR2 YSYEKL. CDR3 length: 15 residues. The CDR3 reads CDSSLQGDYNSPLHF. The CDR3 nucleotides read TGCGACAGCAGCCTCCAGGGAGATTATAATTCACCCCTCCACTTT.

This clonotype was recorded a few times. The chain links TRBV11-2 to TRBJ1-4, with D possibly being TRBD1 (6 bases). V lost 6 bases to trimming and J lost 2 bases, with 13 bases between them. Germline CDR1 SGHAT, CDR2 FQNNGV. The CDR3 runs 15 residues. CDR3 nucleotide sequence: TGTGCCAGCAGACCTGGGACATCTACTAATGAAAAACTGTTTTTT. As protein: CASRPGTSTNEKLFF.

The table lists this clonotype with many counts. This chain joins TRBV7-2 and TRBJ1-6; 7 bases map to TRBD1. The V segment lost 4 bases and the J segment 8 bases; nucleotides outside the gene matches: 5. This CDR3 comprises 14 residues. CDR1 is SGHTA, CDR2 FQGNSA, per germline. CDR3 coding DNA: TGTGCCAGCAGCTCCGGGACAGACTATTCACCCCTCCACTTT. Translating gives CASSSGTDYSPLHF. Full variable domain (remainder filled in from reference TRBV7-2 and TRBJ1-6): GAGVSQSPSNKVTEKGKDVELRCDPISGHTALYWYRQSLGQGLEFLIYFQGNSAPDKSGLPSDRFSAERTGGSVSTLTIQRTQQEDSAVYLCASSSGTDYSPLHFGNGTRLTVT.

Remarks on this clonotype: Germline is not matched at one junction end, which may reflect a read error. The rearrangement uses TRBV7-8 and TRBJ2-2; D perhaps matches TRBD2 (6 bases). The CDR3 is 13 amino acids. The germline CDR1 and CDR2 sequences are SGHVS and FQNEAQ. In nucleotides, the CDR3 is TGTGCCAGCAGTGTCAGGGTCGCCGGGGGGCTGTTTTTT. Translated, it gives CASSVRVAGGLFF. The full variable domain, its missing parts supplied by reference TRBV7-8 and TRBJ2-2, is GAGVSQSPRYKVAKRGQDVALRCDPISGHVSLFWYQQALGQGPEFLTYFQNEAQLDKSGLPSDRFFAERPEGSVSTLKIQRTQQEDSAVYLCASSVRVAGGLFFGEGSRLTVL.

In its sample, this clonotype was seen a few times. The chain couples TRBV12-3 or TRBV12-4 to TRBJ2-1, with TRBD1 matching over 9 bases. V trimming: 6 bases; J trimming: 7 bases; junction bases outside the gene matches: 7. This CDR3 has 14 residues. The CDR3 is CASSAGTGLNEQFF. CDR3 DNA sequence: TGTGCCAGCAGCGCCGGGACAGGGCTTAATGAGCAGTTCTTC.